The 27 T cell receptor beta chains reported below all come from one sample, sequenced in a study of blood T cell repertoires in COVID-19 (dated by TCRdb to 2018 to 2021). The library was prepared using the immunoSEQ multiplex PCR assay. The source is immuneACCESS, and TCRdb retained only in-frame sequences with V and J called. Part of the clones is not carried over; for the studies checked, unresolved V genes explain less than half of this, and the remainder is unexplained. The sample table shows about 270,000 clones, and 70% to 90% are seen once. The top ten constitute 4.1% of the sample. The sequenced sample was PBMCs or T cells enriched from blood (not recorded which). The receptors derive from a woman in her 30s with acute COVID-19.

The chain recombines TRBV5-1 with TRBJ1-1, with D unresolved. The CDR3 contains 14 residues. Trimming stripped 0 bases from V and 1 base from J, with 7 bases between. Germline V CDR1 and CDR2: SGHRS, YFSETQ. CDR3 residues: CASSLGGPNTEAFF. The DNA for the CDR3 is TGCGCCAGCAGCTTGGGAGGTCCGAACACTGAAGCTTTCTTT.

This clone was counted once. The V and J genes are TRBV27 and TRBJ1-5; D call uncertain. Trimming took 4 bases from V and 7 from J, leaving 11 bases between them. This CDR3 region has 13 residues. Germline CDR1 MNHEY, CDR2 SMNVEV (reference sequence). The CDR3 DNA is TGTGCCAGCAGTTCAGATCCGGAGCAGCCCCAGCATTTT. Its protein is CASSSDPEQPQHF.

The CDR3 loop reads CASSQARFADTQYF. The CDR3 nucleotides are TGTGCCAGCTCCCAAGCCCGATTTGCAGATACGCAGTATTTT. The V call is TRBV18, the J call TRBJ2-3; D gene uncertain. CDR1 is KGHSH, CDR2 LQKENI, per germline. The CDR3 loop spans 14 amino acids. V was shortened by 6 bases and J by 4 bases, with 14 bases between the two germline ends. Looking up the rest from reference TRBV18 and TRBJ2-3 gives the full variable domain: NAGVMQNPRHLVRRRGQEARLRCSPMKGHSHVYWYRQLPEEGLKFMVYLQKENIIDESGMPKERFSAEFPKEGPSILRIQQVVRGDSAAYFCASSQARFADTQYFGPGTRLTVL.

This chain joins TRBV9 and TRBJ2-7; 7 bases match TRBD1. V was pared by 4 bases and J by 0 bases, with 10 bases of the junction left unmatched. Germline-derived CDR1 and CDR2 are SGDLS and YYNGEE. The CDR3 is 16 amino acids. The CDR3 loop reads CASSPQLGTVSYEQYF. CDR3 in DNA: TGTGCCAGCAGCCCACAGTTAGGGACAGTCTCCTACGAGCAGTACTTC. The full variable domain, in which reference TRBV9 and TRBJ2-7 provide the parts outside the CDR3, is DSGVTQTPKHLITATGQRVTLRCSPRSGDLSVYWYQQSLDQGLQFLIQYYNGEERAKGNILERFSAQQFPDLHSELNLSSLELGDSALYFCASSPQLGTVSYEQYFGPGTRLTVT.

The V and J genes are TRBV18 and TRBJ2-1; 12 bases are a match to TRBD2. The CDR3 covers 15 residues. After removal of 6 bases from V and 9 bases from J, the junction contained 9 bases not matched to a gene. Germline values: CDR1 KGHSH, CDR2 LQKENI. CDR3 bases: TGTGCCAGCTCGGAGACTAGCGGGAGTTTTAGTGAGCAGTTCTTC. It is translated as CASSETSGSFSEQFF. The full variable domain, in which reference TRBV18 and TRBJ2-1 provide the parts outside the CDR3, is NAGVMQNPRHLVRRRGQEARLRCSPMKGHSHVYWYRQLPEEGLKFMVYLQKENIIDESGMPKERFSAEFPKEGPSILRIQQVVRGDSAAYFCASSETSGSFSEQFFGPGTRLTVL.

The chain carries TRBV7-9 and TRBJ2-5; 10 positions agree with TRBD1. The V segment lost 5 bases and the J segment 2 bases; nucleotides outside the gene matches: 2. The CDR3 has 14 residues. The germline CDR1 and CDR2 sequences are SEHNR and FQNEAQ (reference sequence). CDR3 nucleotide sequence: TGTGCCAGCAGCGACAGGGGGCCACAAGAGACCCAGTACTTC. Translated: CASSDRGPQETQYF.

This chain uses TRBV18 with TRBJ2-7; 7 positions agree with TRBD1. The germline CDR1 and CDR2 sequences are KGHSH and LQKENI. The CDR3 is made up of 15 amino acids. Trimming removed 4 bases from V and 3 bases from J; junction bases left unmatched: 9. CDR3 residues: CASSRTGTVHYEQYF. CDR3 nucleotide sequence: TGTGCCAGCTCACGAACCGGGACAGTACACTACGAGCAGTACTTC.

The chain has TRBV18 and TRBJ1-1; D is unclear. The CDR3 length is 17 residues. CDR1 is KGHSH, CDR2 LQKENI, per germline. Trimming pared 2 bases from V and 4 bases from J, leaving 20 bases between. The chain's CDR3 is CASSPYSGRGGSTEAFF. For the CDR3, the DNA is TGTGCCAGCTCACCATACTCTGGGCGGGGAGGAAGCACTGAAGCTTTCTTT. Filled out from reference TRBV18 and TRBJ1-1, the complete variable domain reads NAGVMQNPRHLVRRRGQEARLRCSPMKGHSHVYWYRQLPEEGLKFMVYLQKENIIDESGMPKERFSAEFPKEGPSILRIQQVVRGDSAAYFCASSPYSGRGGSTEAFFGQGTRLTVV.

V usage is TRBV4-1 and J usage is TRBJ1-5, with a possible D match to TRBD1 (6 bases). The CDR3 is 14 amino acids. Per germline, CDR1 MGHRA and CDR2 YSYEKL. The V gene lost 4 bases and the J gene lost 8 bases, with 15 bases spanning the gap. In DNA form, the CDR3 reads TGCGCCAGCAGCCCGACAGGAGAGGGTAAGCCCCAGCATTTT. It translates to CASSPTGEGKPQHF.

This clone turned up a few times. This chain joins TRBV30 and TRBJ2-1, with 8 bases aligning to TRBD2. In germline, CDR1 is GTSNPN, CDR2 SVGIG (reference sequence). V was clipped by 1 base and J by 0 bases; unmatched bases: 5. The CDR3 covers 16 residues. CDR3 sequence reads: CAWSATSASSYNEQFF. The CDR3 coding sequence is TGTGCCTGGAGTGCGACTAGCGCGAGCTCCTACAATGAGCAGTTCTTC.

This rearrangement joins TRBV30 to TRBJ2-5, with a weak D call TRBD1 (5 bases). The CDR3 extends over 15 amino acids. CDR1 and CDR2 from the germline V gene are GTSNPN and SVGIG (reference sequence). The ends were cut back, 5 bases at V and 2 bases at J, with 18 bases in the middle. As DNA, the CDR3 is TGTGCCTGGGTTAGAAAGGGGTTCTCTCAAGAGACCCAGTACTTC. It is translated as CAWVRKGFSQETQYF.

V gene TRBV28 combines with J gene TRBJ2-3; D may be TRBD1 (7 bases). Germline lookup yields CDR1 MDHEN and CDR2 SYDVKM. CDR3 length: 15 residues. Trimming removed 5 bases from V and 2 bases from J, with 14 bases in between. CDR3 nucleotide sequence: TGTGCCAGCAGTCCAGGGGGGAGAAACACAGATACGCAGTATTTT. It is translated as CASSPGGRNTDTQYF.

The V and J genes are TRBV27 and TRBJ2-3; 7 nucleotides line up with TRBD1. The CDR3 loop spans 17 amino acids. The germline CDR1 and CDR2 sequences are MNHEY and SMNVEV (reference sequence). V trimming: 0 bases; J trimming: 1 base; junction bases outside the gene matches: 7. The CDR3 spells CASSLSVGTAGTDTQYF. The CDR3 region has the DNA TGTGCCAGCAGTTTATCGGTCGGGACAGCGGGCACAGATACGCAGTATTTT.

The genes are TRBV7-2 and TRBJ2-7; 7 bases agree with TRBD1. The CDR3 is made up of 14 amino acids. After removal of 4 bases from V and 3 bases from J, the junction contained 6 bases not matched to a gene. CDR1 and CDR2 from the germline V gene are SGHTA and FQGNSA. The CDR3 sequence: CASSSSTGLYEQYF. As DNA, the CDR3 is TGTGCCAGCAGCTCCTCGACAGGGCTCTACGAGCAGTACTTC. The whole variable domain, remainder taken from reference TRBV7-2 and TRBJ2-7, is GAGVSQSPSNKVTEKGKDVELRCDPISGHTALYWYRQSLGQGLEFLIYFQGNSAPDKSGLPSDRFSAERTGGSVSTLTIQRTQQEDSAVYLCASSSSTGLYEQYFGPGTRLTVT.

The rearrangement uses TRBV9 and TRBJ2-3; perhaps TRBD1 as D (6 bases). The V gene's germline CDR1 is SGDLS and CDR2 YYNGEE. V lost 3 bases and J lost 6, with 11 bases in between. The CDR3 sequence is 13 residues long. The CDR3 DNA is TGTGCCAGCAGCGACGAGGGACACGATACGCAGTATTTT. Translation: CASSDEGHDTQYF.

This chain links TRBV10-3 with TRBJ1-1; 8 bases match TRBD1. Looked up from germline, CDR1 is ENHRY and CDR2 is SYGVKD. The CDR3 is 14 residues long. The V segment lost 7 bases and the J segment 1 base; nucleotides outside the gene matches: 5. The CDR3 nucleotides are TGTGCCATCACCCCGGGACAGGAGAACACTGAAGCTTTCTTT. Its translation: CAITPGQENTEAFF.

DNA for the CDR3: TGTGCCAGCTCACCTCGGGACTTCTCGGATACGCAGTATTTT. As protein: CASSPRDFSDTQYF. The chain couples TRBV18 to TRBJ2-3, with D possibly TRBD2 on 6 matching bases. In germline, CDR1 is KGHSH, CDR2 LQKENI. The length of the CDR3 is 14 residues. V was shortened by 3 bases and J by 6 bases, with 13 bases between the two germline ends.

The rearrangement links TRBV27 to TRBJ1-2; the D gene is possibly TRBD1 (6 bases). CDR3 length: 15 amino acids. V lost 6 bases to trimming and J lost 2 bases, with 16 bases between them. Germline V gene sequence: CDR1 MNHEY, CDR2 SMNVEV (reference sequence). CDR3 bases: TGTGCCAGCAGAGCCCCCGGGACAACAAACTATGGCTACACCTTC. Translation: CASRAPGTTNYGYTF.

The chain carries TRBV15 and TRBJ2-1; TRBD2 matches at 12 bases. Germline CDR1 LNHNV, CDR2 YYDKDF (reference sequence). The length of the CDR3 is 18 residues. The J segment lost 4 bases and the V segment lost 0 bases, leaving 7 bases of the junction unmatched. CDR3 coding DNA: TGTGCCACCAGCAGAGATAGACTAGCGGGAGAGTTGTACAATGAGCAGTTCTTC. Residues: CATSRDRLAGELYNEQFF.

The chain employs TRBV5-1 and TRBJ2-7; 9 bases align to TRBD2. In germline, CDR1 is SGHRS, CDR2 YFSETQ. The CDR3 runs to 18 residues. V dropped 0 bases and J dropped 4; count of bases not matched to a gene: 14. In DNA form, the CDR3 reads TGCGCCAGCAGCTTGGCCTTTAGTCAAGATAGCGGGAGTTACGAGCAGTACTTC. It specifies CASSLAFSQDSGSYEQYF.

The rearrangement uses TRBV7-2 and TRBJ2-7; D unclear. The CDR3 runs to 15 residues. CDR1 is SGHTA, CDR2 FQGNSA, per germline. Deletions cut 3 bases from V and 4 bases from J, with 16 bases between. This CDR3 is CASSFDITPLYEQYF. As DNA, the CDR3 is TGTGCCAGCAGCTTCGACATCACCCCCCTTTACGAGCAGTACTTC.

The chain combines TRBV28 with TRBJ1-1, with a tentative D call TRBD1 (5 bases). Per germline, CDR1 MDHEN and CDR2 SYDVKM. Trimming removed 4 bases from V and 4 bases from J, with 16 bases in between. This CDR3 spans 15 amino acids. In DNA, the CDR3 is TGTGCCAGCAGTTACCTACGTGACAGAGGCACTGAAGCTTTCTTT. Its protein product is CASSYLRDRGTEAFF.

The chain couples TRBV9 to TRBJ2-1; 7 bases align to TRBD2. CDR1 SGDLS and CDR2 YYNGEE come from the germline V gene. With 4 bases clipped from V and 9 bases from J, the junction kept 19 bases outside the gene matches. This CDR3 is built from 17 residues. CDR3 residues: CASSPRGETSGLSEQFF. The CDR3 DNA sequence: TGTGCCAGCAGCCCCCGGGGGGAGACTAGTGGTCTATCTGAGCAGTTCTTC.

The chain has TRBV28 and TRBJ2-2; 8 positions agree with TRBD1. Trimming at V came to 6 bases and at J to 1 base, leaving 4 bases not matched to a gene. From germline, CDR1 is MDHEN and CDR2 SYDVKM. The CDR3 runs 15 residues. CDR3 protein: CASRAGQGNTGELFF. DNA of the CDR3: TGTGCCAGCAGGGCAGGACAGGGGAACACCGGGGAGCTGTTTTTT.

V and J are TRBV30 and TRBJ2-7; TRBD1 agrees at 8 bases. The junction had 11 bases not matched to a gene; V was cut back by 5 bases and J by 5 bases. Germline loops: CDR1 GTSNPN, CDR2 SVGIG (reference sequence). The CDR3 length is 14 residues. This CDR3 reads CAWERGQGSNEQYF. CDR3 DNA sequence: TGTGCCTGGGAGCGCGGACAGGGCAGCAACGAGCAGTACTTC.

This chain connects TRBV15 to TRBJ1-1, with a weak D call TRBD1 (5 bases). Germline CDR1 is LNHNV and CDR2 is YYDKDF (reference sequence). Trimming pared 0 bases from V and 13 bases from J, leaving 15 bases between. The CDR3 has 13 amino acids. Here the CDR3 reads CATSRDQGGAGFF. The DNA for the CDR3 is TGTGCCACCAGCAGAGATCAGGGAGGAGCAGGTTTCTTT.

The gene calls are TRBV5-5 and TRBJ1-5, with D hard to call. There are 12 residues in the CDR3. CDR1 SGHKS and CDR2 YYEKEE come from the germline V gene (reference sequence). Deletions cut 2 bases from V and 5 bases from J, with 5 bases between. CDR3 protein: CASSFPDQPQHF. The CDR3 coding sequence is TGTGCCAGCAGCTTCCCCGATCAGCCCCAGCATTTT.